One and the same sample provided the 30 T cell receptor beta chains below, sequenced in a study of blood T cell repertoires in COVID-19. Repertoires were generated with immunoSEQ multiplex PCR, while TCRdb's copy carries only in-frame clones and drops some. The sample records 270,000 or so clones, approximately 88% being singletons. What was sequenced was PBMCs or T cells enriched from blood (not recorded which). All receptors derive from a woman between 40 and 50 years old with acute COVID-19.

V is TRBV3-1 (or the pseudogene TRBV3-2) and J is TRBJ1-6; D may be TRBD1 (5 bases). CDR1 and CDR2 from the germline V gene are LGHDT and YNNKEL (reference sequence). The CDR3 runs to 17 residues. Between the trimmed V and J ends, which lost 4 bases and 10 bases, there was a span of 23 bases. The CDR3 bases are TGTGCCAGCAGCCCCCTGGTCTCGGAGGGGATGAGATCACCCCTCCACTTT. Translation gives CASSPLVSEGMRSPLHF.

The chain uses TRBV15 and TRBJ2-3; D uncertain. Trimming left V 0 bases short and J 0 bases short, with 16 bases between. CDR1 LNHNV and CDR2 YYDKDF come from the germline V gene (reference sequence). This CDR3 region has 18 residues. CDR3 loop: CATSRDPDTPSSTDTQYF. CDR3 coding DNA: TGTGCCACCAGCAGAGATCCCGACACACCGTCTAGCACAGATACGCAGTATTTT.

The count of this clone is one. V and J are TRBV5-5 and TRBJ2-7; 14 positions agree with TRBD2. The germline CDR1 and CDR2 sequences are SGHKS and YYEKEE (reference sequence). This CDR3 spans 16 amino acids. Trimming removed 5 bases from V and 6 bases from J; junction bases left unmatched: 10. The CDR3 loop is CASRARLAGGPGEQYV. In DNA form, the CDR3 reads TGTGCCAGCAGGGCTCGACTAGCGGGAGGGCCAGGCGAGCAGTACGTC.

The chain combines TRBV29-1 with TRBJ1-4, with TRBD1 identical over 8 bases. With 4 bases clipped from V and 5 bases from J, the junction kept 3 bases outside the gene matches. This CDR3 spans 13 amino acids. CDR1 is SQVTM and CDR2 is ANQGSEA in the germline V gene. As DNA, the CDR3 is TGCAGCGTTGTTAGGACAGGGAATGAAAAACTGTTTTTT. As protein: CSVVRTGNEKLFF.

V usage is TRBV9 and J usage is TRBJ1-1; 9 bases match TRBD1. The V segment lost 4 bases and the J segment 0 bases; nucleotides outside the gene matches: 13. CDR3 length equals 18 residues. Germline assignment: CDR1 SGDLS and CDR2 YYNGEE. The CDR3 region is CASSSSDRGAFMNTEAFF. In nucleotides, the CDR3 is TGTGCCAGCAGCTCCTCAGACAGGGGGGCCTTCATGAACACTGAAGCTTTCTTT. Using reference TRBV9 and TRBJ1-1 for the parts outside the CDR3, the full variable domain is DSGVTQTPKHLITATGQRVTLRCSPRSGDLSVYWYQQSLDQGLQFLIQYYNGEERAKGNILERFSAQQFPDLHSELNLSSLELGDSALYFCASSSSDRGAFMNTEAFFGQGTRLTVV.

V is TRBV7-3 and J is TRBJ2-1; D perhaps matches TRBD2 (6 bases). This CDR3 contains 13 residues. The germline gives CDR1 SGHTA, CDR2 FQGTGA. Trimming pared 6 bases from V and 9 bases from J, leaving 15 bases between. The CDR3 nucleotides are TGTGCCAGCAGTCGCAACGGGGGAGGTGAGCAGTTCTTC. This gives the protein CASSRNGGGEQFF.

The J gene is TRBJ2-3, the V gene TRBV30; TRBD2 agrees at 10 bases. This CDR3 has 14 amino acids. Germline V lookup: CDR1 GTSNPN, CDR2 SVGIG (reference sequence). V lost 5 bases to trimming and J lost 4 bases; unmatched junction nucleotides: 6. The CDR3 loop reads CAWASSGSADTQYF. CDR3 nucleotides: TGTGCCTGGGCCTCTAGCGGGAGCGCAGATACGCAGTATTTT.

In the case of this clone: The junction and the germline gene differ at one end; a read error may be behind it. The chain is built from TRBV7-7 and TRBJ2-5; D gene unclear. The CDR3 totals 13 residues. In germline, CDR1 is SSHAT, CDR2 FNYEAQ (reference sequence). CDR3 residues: CASSLSVQETQYF. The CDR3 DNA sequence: TGTGCTAGCAGCTTATCTGTCCAAGAGACCCAGTACTTC.

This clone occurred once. In DNA, the CDR3 is TGTGCCAGCTCACCGCGAAGTCTAGTAATCACAGATACGCAGTATTTT. It translates to CASSPRSLVITDTQYF. The J gene is TRBJ2-3, the V gene TRBV18; D unresolved. V was shortened by 3 bases and J by 2 bases, with 15 bases between the two germline ends. Per the germline V gene, CDR1 is KGHSH and CDR2 is LQKENI. CDR3 size: 16 residues. Drawing the rest from reference TRBV18 and TRBJ2-3, the complete variable domain is NAGVMQNPRHLVRRRGQEARLRCSPMKGHSHVYWYRQLPEEGLKFMVYLQKENIIDESGMPKERFSAEFPKEGPSILRIQQVVRGDSAAYFCASSPRSLVITDTQYFGPGTRLTVL.

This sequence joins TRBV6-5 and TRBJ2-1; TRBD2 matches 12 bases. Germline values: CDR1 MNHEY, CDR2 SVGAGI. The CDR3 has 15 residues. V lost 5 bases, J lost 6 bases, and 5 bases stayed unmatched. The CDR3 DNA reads TGTGCCAGCAGTCTGACTAGCGGGAGTCTCAATGAGCAGTTCTTC. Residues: CASSLTSGSLNEQFF.

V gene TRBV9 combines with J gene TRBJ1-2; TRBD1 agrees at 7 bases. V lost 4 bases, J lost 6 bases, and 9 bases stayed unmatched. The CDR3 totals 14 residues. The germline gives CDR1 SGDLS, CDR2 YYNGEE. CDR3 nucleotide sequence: TGTGCCAGCAGCTCATGGACAGGTCCAGATGGCTACACCTTC. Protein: CASSSWTGPDGYTF.

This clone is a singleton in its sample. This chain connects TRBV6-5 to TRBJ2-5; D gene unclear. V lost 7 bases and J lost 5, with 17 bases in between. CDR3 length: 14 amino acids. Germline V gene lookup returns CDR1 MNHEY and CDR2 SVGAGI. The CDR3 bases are TGTGCCAGCACCCGGTCAAGGATTAGCGAGACCCAGTACTTC. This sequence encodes CASTRSRISETQYF.

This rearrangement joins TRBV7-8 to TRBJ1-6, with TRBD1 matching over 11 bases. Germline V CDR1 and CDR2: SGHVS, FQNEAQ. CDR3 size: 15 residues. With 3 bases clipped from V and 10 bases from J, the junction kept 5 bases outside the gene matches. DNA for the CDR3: TGTGCCAGCAGCTTGGGGACAGGGGGAGAGTCACCCCTCCACTTT. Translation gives CASSLGTGGESPLHF.

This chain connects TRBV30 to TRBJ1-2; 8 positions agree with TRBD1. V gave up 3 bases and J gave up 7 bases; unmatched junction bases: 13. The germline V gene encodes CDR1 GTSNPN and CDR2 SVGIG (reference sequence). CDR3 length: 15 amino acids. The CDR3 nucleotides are TGTGCCTGGAGCAGCCAGGGGGCGGACGTTGGTGGCTACACCTTC. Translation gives CAWSSQGADVGGYTF.

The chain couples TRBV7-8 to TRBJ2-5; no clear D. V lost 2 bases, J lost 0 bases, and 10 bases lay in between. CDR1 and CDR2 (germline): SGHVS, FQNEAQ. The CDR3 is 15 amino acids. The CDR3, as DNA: TGTGCCAGCAGCTTATGGTTGTCTAACCAAGAGACCCAGTACTTC. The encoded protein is CASSLWLSNQETQYF.

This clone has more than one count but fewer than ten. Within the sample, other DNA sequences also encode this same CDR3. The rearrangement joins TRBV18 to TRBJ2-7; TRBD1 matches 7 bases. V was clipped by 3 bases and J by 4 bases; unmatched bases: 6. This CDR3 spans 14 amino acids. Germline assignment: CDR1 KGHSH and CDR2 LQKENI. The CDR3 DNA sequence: TGTGCCAGCTCACCCAGACAGGGATCATACGAGCAGTACTTC. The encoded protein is CASSPRQGSYEQYF.

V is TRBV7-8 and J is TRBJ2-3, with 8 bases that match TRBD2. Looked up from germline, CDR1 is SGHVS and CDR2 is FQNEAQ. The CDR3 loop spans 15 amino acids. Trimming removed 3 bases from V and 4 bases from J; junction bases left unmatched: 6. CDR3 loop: CASSFQAGVPDTQYF. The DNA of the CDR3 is TGTGCCAGCAGCTTTCAAGCGGGAGTCCCAGATACGCAGTATTTT.

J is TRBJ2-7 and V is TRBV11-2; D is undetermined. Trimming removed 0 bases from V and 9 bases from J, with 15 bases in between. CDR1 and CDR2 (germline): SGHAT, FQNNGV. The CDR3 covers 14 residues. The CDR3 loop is CASSLDLWPPGQYF. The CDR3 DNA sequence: TGTGCCAGCAGCTTAGATTTATGGCCGCCTGGGCAGTACTTC. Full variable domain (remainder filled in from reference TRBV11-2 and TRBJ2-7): EAGVAQSPRYKIIEKRQSVAFWCNPISGHATLYWYQQILGQGPKLLIQFQNNGVVDDSQLPKDRFSAERLKGVDSTLKIQPAKLEDSAVYLCASSLDLWPPGQYFGPGTRLTVT.

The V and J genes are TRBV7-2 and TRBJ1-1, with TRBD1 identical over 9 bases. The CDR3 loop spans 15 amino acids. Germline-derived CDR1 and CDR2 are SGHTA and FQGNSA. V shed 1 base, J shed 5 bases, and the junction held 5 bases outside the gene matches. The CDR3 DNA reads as TGTGCCAGCAGCTTAGGAGGACAGGGGTTGACTGAAGCTTTCTTT. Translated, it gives CASSLGGQGLTEAFF.

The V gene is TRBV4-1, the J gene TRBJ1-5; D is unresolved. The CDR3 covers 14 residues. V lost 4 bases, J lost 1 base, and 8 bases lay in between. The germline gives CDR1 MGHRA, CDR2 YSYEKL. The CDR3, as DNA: TGCGCCAGCAGCCCCCACGGGAGCAATCAGCCCCAGCATTTT. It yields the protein CASSPHGSNQPQHF.

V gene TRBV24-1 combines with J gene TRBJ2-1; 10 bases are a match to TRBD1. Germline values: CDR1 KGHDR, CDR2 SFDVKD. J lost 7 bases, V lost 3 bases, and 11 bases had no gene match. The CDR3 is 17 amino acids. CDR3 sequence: CATSDLPRDRGSNEQFF. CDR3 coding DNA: TGTGCCACCAGTGATCTCCCCCGGGACAGGGGAAGTAATGAGCAGTTCTTC.

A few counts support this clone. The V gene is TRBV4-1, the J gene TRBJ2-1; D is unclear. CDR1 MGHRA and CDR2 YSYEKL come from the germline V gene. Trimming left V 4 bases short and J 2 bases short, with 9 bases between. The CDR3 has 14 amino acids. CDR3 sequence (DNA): TGCGCCAGCAGCCTACTCTTCCCCTACAATGAGCAGTTCTTC. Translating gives CASSLLFPYNEQFF.

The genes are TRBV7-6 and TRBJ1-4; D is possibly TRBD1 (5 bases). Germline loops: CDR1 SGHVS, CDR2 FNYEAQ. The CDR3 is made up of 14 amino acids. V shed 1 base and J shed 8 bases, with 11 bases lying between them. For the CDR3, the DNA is TGTGCCAGCAGCTTAGGGGGGGTGGCCGAAAAACTGTTTTTT. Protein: CASSLGGVAEKLFF.

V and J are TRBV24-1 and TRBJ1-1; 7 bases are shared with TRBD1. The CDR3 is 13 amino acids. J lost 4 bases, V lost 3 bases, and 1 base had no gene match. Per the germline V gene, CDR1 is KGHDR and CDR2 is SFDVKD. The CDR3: CATSDPGGTEAFF. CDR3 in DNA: TGTGCCACCAGTGATCCAGGGGGCACTGAAGCTTTCTTT.

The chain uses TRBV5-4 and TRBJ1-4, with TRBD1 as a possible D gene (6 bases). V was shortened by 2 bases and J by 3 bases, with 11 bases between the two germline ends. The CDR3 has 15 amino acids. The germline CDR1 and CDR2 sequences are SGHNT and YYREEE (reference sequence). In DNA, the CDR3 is TGTGCCAGCAGCTTCGGGGGGCTGGCTAATGAAAAACTGTTTTTT. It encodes CASSFGGLANEKLFF.

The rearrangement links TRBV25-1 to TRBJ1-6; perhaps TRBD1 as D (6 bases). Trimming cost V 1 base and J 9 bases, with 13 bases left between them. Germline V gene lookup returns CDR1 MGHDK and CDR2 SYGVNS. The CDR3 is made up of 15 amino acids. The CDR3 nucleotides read TGTGCCAGCAGTGAATCGAGTACAGGGCGTTCACCCCTCCACTTT. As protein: CASSESSTGRSPLHF. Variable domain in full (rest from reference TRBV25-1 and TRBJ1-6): EADIYQTPRYLVIGTGKKITLECSQTMGHDKMYWYQQDPGMELHLIHYSYGVNSTEKGDLSSESTVSRIRTEHFPLTLESARPSHTSQYLCASSESSTGRSPLHFGNGTRLTVT.

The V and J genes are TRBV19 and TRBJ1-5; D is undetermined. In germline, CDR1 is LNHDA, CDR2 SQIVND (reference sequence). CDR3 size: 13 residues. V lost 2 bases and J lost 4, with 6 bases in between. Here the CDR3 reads CASSILRNQPQHF. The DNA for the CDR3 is TGTGCCAGTAGTATACTTCGTAATCAGCCCCAGCATTTT.

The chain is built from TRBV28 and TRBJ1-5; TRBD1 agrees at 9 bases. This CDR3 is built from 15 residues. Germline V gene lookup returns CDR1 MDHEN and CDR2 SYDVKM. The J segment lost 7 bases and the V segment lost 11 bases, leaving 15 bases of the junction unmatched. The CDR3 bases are TGTGCCGGCGCACCGGGACAGGGAATCGGACAGCCCCAGCATTTT. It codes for CAGAPGQGIGQPQHF.

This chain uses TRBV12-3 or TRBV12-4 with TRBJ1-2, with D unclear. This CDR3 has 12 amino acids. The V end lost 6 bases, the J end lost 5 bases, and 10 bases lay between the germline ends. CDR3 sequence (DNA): TGTGCCAGCAGCTCAGGAAGTTATGGCTACACCTTC. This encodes CASSSGSYGYTF.

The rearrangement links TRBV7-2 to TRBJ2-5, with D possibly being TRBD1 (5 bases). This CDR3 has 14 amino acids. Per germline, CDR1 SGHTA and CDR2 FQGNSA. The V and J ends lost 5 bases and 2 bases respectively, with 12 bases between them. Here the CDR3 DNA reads TGTGCCAGCAGCCCCCCAGGGATACAAGAGACCCAGTACTTC. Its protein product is CASSPPGIQETQYF.